This T cell receptor beta chain emerged from a study of blood T cell repertoires in COVID-19 (TCRdb year 2020). For the study in its entirety: The collaborator samples originated in the United States, Italy and Spain and spanned the acute and convalescent phases of COVID-19. The prospective study material was composed of cDNA or gDNA derived from T cells, B-cell-depleted T cells, or PBMCs. Deeply sampled blood TCRbeta repertoires from subjects exposed to, actively infected with, or recovered from COVID-19 were included in the dataset. The repertoires were made available in a free public database intended to serve as a resource for research on the immune response to SARS-CoV-2. The samples were drawn from the first 160 participants of the ongoing ImmuneRACE study and from roughly 1,300 subjects provided by 6 global collaborators. Nearly every sample came with metadata listing a de-identified subject ID, COVID-19 status, age in years and sex. Where available, HLA class I and class II types were taken from metadata supplied by the sample provider and were not determined by assay-based typing. What the research found in general, with its limitations: How much clinical and demographic metadata was included differed by source and by participant, and the metadata was provided uncurated.

The CDR3 contains 14 residues, cysteine and phenylalanine counted. The read is trimmed to its CDR3 DNA, 42 bases read in frame from base 1. From V the trimming removes 6 bases and from J it removes 7 bases, while the gene matches leave 6 bases of the junction unaccounted for. CDR1 is given as SGHDT and CDR2 as YYEEEE, both from the germline V gene. At one collaborating source in Seattle, patients were enrolled during active infection and were followed longitudinally through the course of disease. Each collaborating institution followed its own protocols to collect whole blood in K2EDTA tubes. For TCRbeta analysis, collaborators shipped samples as frozen whole blood, isolated PBMCs, or DNA extracted from either of those sample types. The immunoSEQ Assay, a bias-controlled multiplex PCR, was used to amplify TCRbeta CDR3 regions from genomic DNA. The source study handled its data this way. Nucleated cell counts per sample were estimated from amplification of reference gene primers within the assay. To quantify the absolute abundance of each unique TCRbeta CDR3 rearrangement, sequence reads were collapsed and filtered. Productive Simpson clonality was computed per sample as the square root of Simpson's diversity index over productive rearrangements. TCRdb carries this immuneACCESS record with in-frame sequences only. Its versions omit some clonotypes, under half of them owing to an unresolved V gene in the studies checked, with the rest unexplained. Clone size and the V and J calls come from that table; the DNA yielded D and trimming. The sample records about 150,000 clones, 70% to 90% of which are singletons. The top ten clones comprise over 0.55% of the sample.

About this clone: The specificity of this receptor is unknown. Within one base of it there is no much larger clone, and no base qualities were kept.

The material sequenced was peripheral blood. The source is a man aged 55 to 69 with COVID-19, enrolled during active disease. Recombination connected TRBV5-6 to TRBJ1-6; 8 middle bases align to TRBD1. The nucleotides are TGTGCCAGCAAGACCGGGACAGGCAATTCACCCCTCCACTTT. It translates to CASKTGTGNSPLHF. Here the CDR3 is joined to the reference TRBV5-6 and TRBJ1-6 genes, and the full variable domain is: DAGVTQSPTHLIKTRGQQVTLRCSPKSGHDTVSWYQQALGQGPQFIFQYYEEEERQRGNFPDRFSGHQFPNYSSELNVNALLLGDSALYLCASKTGTGNSPLHFGNGTRLTVT.